These 9 T cell receptor beta chains were sequenced from one sample in a study of beta chain features in type 1 diabetes. Every bit of the isolated RNA underwent reverse transcription, so sequencing read expressed TCRB transcripts. Measured with immunoSEQ multiplex PCR; TCRdb has only the in-frame clones, and not every one. The sample comprises over 500,000 clones, about a sixth of which are singletons, and under 0.095% rests with the top ten. The sequenced material came from naive CD4+ T cells from blood. The receptors originated from a young man in good health.

The chain couples TRBV7-9 to TRBJ2-7, with 9 bases identical to TRBD1. Trimming took 5 bases from V and 5 from J; bases not matched to a gene: 13. Germline V gene lookup returns CDR1 SEHNR and CDR2 FQNEAQ (reference sequence). The CDR3 has 16 residues. In DNA, the CDR3 is TGTGCCAGCAGCCGACAGGTCCGGGACAGGGTTCACGAGCAGTACTTC. It codes for CASSRQVRDRVHEQYF.

The chain couples TRBV15 to TRBJ1-1, with 7 bases identical to TRBD1. This CDR3 has 14 residues. Germline trimming cut 6 bases from V and 0 bases from J; bases unmatched to any gene: 4. CDR1 and CDR2 from the germline V gene are LNHNV and YYDKDF (reference sequence). The CDR3 bases are TGTGCCACCAGAAGGGACAGCATGAACACTGAAGCTTTCTTT. This translates into CATRRDSMNTEAFF.

This clone was seen more than once but under ten times. This chain uses TRBV6-4 with TRBJ2-1, with 7 bases fitting TRBD2. CDR3 length equals 17 residues. J was trimmed by 3 bases and V by 7 bases; bases with no gene match: 15. CDR1 is MRHNA, CDR2 SNTAGT, per germline. This chain's CDR3 is CASTGEGNQSFYNEQFF. The CDR3 DNA follows: TGTGCCAGCACCGGGGAGGGCAACCAGTCGTTCTACAATGAGCAGTTCTTC.

In its sample, this clone was seen once. The chain has TRBV6-5 and TRBJ2-7; a weak D match, TRBD2 (6 bases). Germline V gene lookup returns CDR1 MNHEY and CDR2 SVGAGI. The CDR3 extends over 15 amino acids. Trimming cost V 2 bases and J 3 bases, with 14 bases left between them. CDR3 amino acids: CASSYRAGPLYEQYF. Here the CDR3 DNA reads TGTGCCAGCAGTTACCGGGCGGGACCCCTCTACGAGCAGTACTTC.

The CDR3, as DNA: TGTGCCAGCAGTCTAGCGGTCTCGTGGGAGCAGTACTTC. This encodes CASSLAVSWEQYF. V and J are TRBV2 and TRBJ2-7; TRBD2 aligns across 7 bases. The junction had 8 bases not matched to a gene; V was cut back by 5 bases and J by 7 bases. Germline V gene lookup returns CDR1 SNHLY and CDR2 FYNNEI. The CDR3 has 13 residues. Filled out from reference TRBV2 and TRBJ2-7, the complete variable domain reads EPEVTQTPSHQVTQMGQEVILRCVPISNHLYFYWYRQILGQKVEFLVSFYNNEISEKSEIFDDQFSVERPDGSNFTLKIRSTKLEDSAMYFCASSLAVSWEQYFGPGTRLTVT.

This rearrangement joins TRBV7-2 to TRBJ2-3; D may be TRBD1 or TRBD2 (5 bases each). The germline V gene encodes CDR1 SGHTA and CDR2 FQGNSA. V gave up 6 bases and J gave up 3 bases, with 19 bases separating them. This CDR3 has 16 amino acids. The DNA of the CDR3 is TGTGCCAGCAGTTACACATGGGGCCGGGGAACAGATACGCAGTATTTT. It specifies CASSYTWGRGTDTQYF.

The CDR3 bases are TGTGCCAGCAGCCCGGAGAGGAATGAGCAGTTCTTC. This sequence encodes CASSPERNEQFF. The rearrangement links TRBV5-4 to TRBJ2-1; D is unclear. Germline values: CDR1 SGHNT, CDR2 YYREEE (reference sequence). V shed 4 bases and J shed 7 bases, with 9 bases lying between them. CDR3 length: 12 amino acids.

The sample holds a few counts of this clone. The chain uses TRBV27 and TRBJ2-2; D remains unclear. Germline assignment: CDR1 MNHEY and CDR2 SMNVEV (reference sequence). This CDR3 is 14 amino acids long. Deletions cut 4 bases from V and 4 bases from J, with 10 bases between. The CDR3 protein is CASSYTDLTGELFF. The CDR3, as DNA: TGTGCCAGCAGTTATACAGACCTCACCGGGGAGCTGTTTTTT.

The sample holds one count of this clone. The chain couples TRBV18 to TRBJ1-5, with 8 nucleotides matching TRBD1. After removal of 0 bases from V and 4 bases from J, the junction contained 5 bases not matched to a gene. CDR1 is KGHSH, CDR2 LQKENI, per germline. This CDR3 contains 16 residues. CDR3 in DNA: TGTGCCAGCTCACCACCACAGGGGGTTATTAATCAGCCCCAGCATTTT. It is translated as CASSPPQGVINQPQHF. The full variable domain, completed using reference TRBV18 and TRBJ1-5, is NAGVMQNPRHLVRRRGQEARLRCSPMKGHSHVYWYRQLPEEGLKFMVYLQKENIIDESGMPKERFSAEFPKEGPSILRIQQVVRGDSAAYFCASSPPQGVINQPQHFGDGTRLSIL.